Listed here is a single TCR beta chain. Its antigen is as yet unknown. These data belong to a study of blood T cells in healthy people across ages. General study results and limits: For the donors, CMV status was unknown and possibly confounded expanded clonotype changes.

The CDR3 runs 15 residues. Germline CDR1 and CDR2: SGDLS and YYNGEE. V gave up 4 bases and J gave up 4 bases, with 18 bases separating them. Isolating PBMCs gave at least 7 million of these cells per sample. The second PCR ran roughly 6 to 11 cycles with a sample-barcoded 5' primer and J-beta primers. MiXCR, applied by TCRdb to the 5' RACE reads, yields one record per CDR3 protein. The sample lists just under 550,000 distinct CDR3 sequences, approximately 25% seen once, with 8.5% to 9.5% in the top ten. The sample was also reused in another study, on T cells of mothers and their children. That source adds: Thymic selection molds TCR recombination output in a comparable way in related and unrelated pairs.

J is TRBJ2-7 and V is TRBV9; D unresolved. The sequence was collected from a boy aged 10-17 years in good health. The sample taken for sequencing was blood. CDR3 in DNA: TGTGCCAGCAGCCCAGGAAAAGGCAGGTGGTACGAGCAGTACTTC. Translating it yields CASSPGKGRWYEQYF.